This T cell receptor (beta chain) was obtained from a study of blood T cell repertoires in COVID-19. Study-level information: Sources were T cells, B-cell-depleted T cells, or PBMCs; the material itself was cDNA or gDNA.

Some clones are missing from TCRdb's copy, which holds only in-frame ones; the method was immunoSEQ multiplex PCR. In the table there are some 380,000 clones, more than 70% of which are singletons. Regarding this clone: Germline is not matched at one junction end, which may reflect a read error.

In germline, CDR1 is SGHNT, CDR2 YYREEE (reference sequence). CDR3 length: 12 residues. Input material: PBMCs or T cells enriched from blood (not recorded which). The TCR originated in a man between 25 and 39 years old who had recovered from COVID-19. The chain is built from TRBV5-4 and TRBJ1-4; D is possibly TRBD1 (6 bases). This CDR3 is CAVGTTNEKLFF. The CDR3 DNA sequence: TGTGCCGTAGGGACAACGAATGAAAAACTGTTTTTT.